This TCR beta chain was recovered during a study of OX40 agonist ivuxolimab in advanced cancers. Across the study: Past anti-PD-1, anti-PD-L1 or anti-CTLA-4 therapy was accepted, and 30% to 50% had received some. Study conclusions and caveats: CD4+ and CD8+ blood T cells expanded clonally by week 6 at 0.1 to 3.0 mg/kg.

Trimming stripped 1 base from V and 3 bases from J, with 12 bases between. Germline CDR1 is SEHNR and CDR2 is FQNEAQ (reference sequence). The CDR3 contains 15 residues. Using immunoSEQ multiplex PCR, the repertoire was profiled, and TCRdb retains in-frame clones only, with some absent. The sample consists of tens of thousands of clones, around four fifths of them appearing once. In the case of this clone: What it binds is not known.

The sample in question was CD4+ or CD8+ T cells sorted from blood, obtained in a trial of the OX40 agonist ivuxolimab. The chain recombines TRBV7-9 with TRBJ2-5; D unclear. The TCR sequence derives from an adult with an advanced solid tumor such as melanoma, head and neck, liver or kidney cancer. CDR3 region: CASSLVPGTEETQYF. The CDR3 region has the DNA TGTGCCAGCAGCTTAGTTCCCGGAACAGAAGAGACCCAGTACTTC. The variable domain in full, with the rest retrieved from reference TRBV7-9 and TRBJ2-5, is DTGVSQNPRHKITKRGQNVTFRCDPISEHNRLYWYRQTLGQGPEFLTYFQNEAQLEKSRLLSDRFSAERPKGSFSTLEIQRTEQGDSAMYLCASSLVPGTEETQYFGPGTRLLVL.